The T cell receptor beta chain under discussion was sequenced for a study of CD8+ T cells in alopecia areata (dated by TCRdb to the late 2010s). About the investigation overall: The study used high-throughput TCRbeta sequencing to examine T cell clonal expansion in alopecia areata, in both the C3H/HeJ mouse model and human patients. Human TCRbeta sequencing covered scalp tissue and sorted CD4+ and CD8+ peripheral blood T cells from patchy and totalis/universalis alopecia areata patients and healthy controls. Scalp clonality was compared among normal scalp (n=4), patchy alopecia areata scalp (n=8), and alopecia totalis/universalis scalp (n=8). The RNA source kit depended on sample type: the PAXgene miRNA kit for fixed scalp, the miRNeasy kit for PBMCs, and the RNeasy kit for mouse skin. Amplification of TCRbeta CDR3 regions was done by immunoSEQ multiplex PCR using 35 Vbeta forward primers and 13 Jbeta reverse primers. Study-wide conclusions, independent of this receptor: Unlike mouse skin, where gammadelta T cells dominate, normal human skin contains resident alphabeta T cells that get sequenced too, which complicates analysis of the scalp TCR repertoire. Lesional scalp, especially in alopecia totalis/universalis, showed higher clonality and more expanded CD8+ clones than normal scalp, suggesting antigenic drive. TCR sequences shared between patients were less clear than in mice, possibly partly because of HLA diversity in the patient population.

Its CDR3 holds 11 amino acids, cysteine through phenylalanine. The entry retains the CDR3 DNA only, 33 bases that are in frame from base 1. The germline V gene encodes CDR1 SQVTM and CDR2 ANQGSEA. After PBMCs were isolated by density centrifugation and stained for CD3, CD4 and CD8, a FACSAria was used to sort CD4+ and CD8+ T cells. Scalp biopsies and blood samples were provided by unaffected controls. Concerning this clone: The antigen this receptor binds is unknown. Per-base qualities were not stored, and no clone one base away is much larger.

Library preparation was by the immunoSEQ multiplex PCR assay. To provide template for TCR sequencing, every sample had RNA extracted and reverse transcribed into cDNA. First-strand cDNA was synthesized with SuperScript III using a 2:1 mix of oligo-dT and random hexamers. A synthetic immune receptor repertoire was used to assess amplification bias, and residual bias was removed computationally. In the source study's methods: Raw reads were preprocessed to remove errors, and CDR3 was defined according to IMGT conventions as the region from the conserved cysteine to phenylalanine. Clonality was computed as 1 minus the Shannon entropy, with the entropy normalized by log2 of the number of productive unique TCRs. Whether scalp clones were CD4 or CD8 was inferred by matching scalp TCRbeta sequences against CD4 and CD8 repertoires sorted from blood. TCRdb carries this immuneACCESS record with in-frame sequences only. Its versions omit some clonotypes, under half of them owing to an unresolved V gene in the studies checked, with the rest unexplained. The V and J calls and clone size are taken from that table; D and trimming were inferred from the DNA. This sample holds 130,000 to 150,000 clones; roughly 60% were observed only once. The ten largest clones represent 36% of the sample.

Here the chain combines TRBV29-1 and TRBJ2-5; the D gene is tentatively TRBD1 or TRBD2, each matching 5 bases. The end of the DNA aligns better with TRBJ2-7, so the J call may be wrong. The specimen was CD8+ T cells sorted from blood. This clonotype originated in a human donor in good health. At the DNA level, the sequence is TGCAGCGCCAGGGAGCTCTACGAGCAGTACTTC. Translated, this gives CSARELYEQYF.